This TCR beta chain stems from a study of blood T cell repertoires in COVID-19. V was clipped by 5 bases and J by 0 bases, with 12 bases between them. The CDR3 contains 15 residues. Germline-derived CDR1 and CDR2 are MNHEY and SVGEGT. Using immunoSEQ multiplex PCR, the repertoire was profiled, and TCRdb retains in-frame clones only, with some absent. This sample has a few hundred thousand clones, with roughly nine tenths found just once. The chain combines TRBV6-2 or TRBV6-3 with TRBJ2-3; no firm D call. This receptor was taken from a woman in her 30s who had recovered from COVID-19. Sample: PBMCs or T cells enriched from blood (not recorded which). CDR3 sequence reads: CASSRMAASTDTQYF. The CDR3 DNA follows: TGTGCCAGCAGTAGAATGGCGGCTAGCACAGATACGCAGTATTTT.